This T cell receptor (beta chain) was observed in a study of CXCR3-negative and CXCR3-positive naive CD8 T cells. On this clonotype itself: Its antigen is as yet unknown.

Study outcomes and limitations: Partial loss of CXCR3 expression followed cryopreservation; most assays used fresh PBMCs. Hydrophobicity was higher for TRB CDR3s found in CXCR3-positive naive cells than in CXCR3-negative naive cells. Relative to memory CD8+ cells, whose diversity was much lower, both naive subsets had comparably high diversity.

The study sorted every CD8+ T cell subset in triplicate at hundreds of thousands of cells each. 5' RACE with UMI labels generated the TRB cDNA libraries. TCRdb reprocessed the 5' RACE reads, with one entry per CDR3 protein and no DNA. The sample shows around 150,000 distinct CDR3 sequences, and around 0.37% sits with its ten largest clones. This CDR3 contains 16 residues. Germline loops: CDR1 MDHEN, CDR2 SYDVKM. The material sequenced was naive CXCR3+ CD8+ T cells from blood. The subset: CD45RO-CCR7+CD27+CD95- naive CD8+ T cells expressing CXCR3 (TNR3+). The receptor's source is a human donor in good health. Some clones in this sample may be carry-over from other donors' samples. The J gene is TRBJ2-7, the V gene TRBV28; TCRdb returns TRBD2, unconfirmable since there is no DNA. This chain's CDR3 is CASSYLRAGGTHEQYF.